The TCR beta chain under discussion was sequenced for a study of control samples from healthy donors and cancer patients. Data came from immunoSEQ multiplex PCR; TCRdb stores just in-frame clones and leaves some out. The sample has about 130,000 clones; over 90% are singletons. The V and J ends lost 0 bases and 6 bases respectively, with 15 bases between them. Germline values: CDR1 SGDLS, CDR2 YYNGEE. The CDR3 spans 15 residues. The clonotype was recovered from a man aged 55 to 70 with colorectal cancer. The material sequenced was PBMCs. The rearrangement joins TRBV9 to TRBJ1-2; tentative D call: TRBD1 (5 bases). In DNA form, the CDR3 reads TGTGCCAGCAGCGTAGGAGGGAGGGGTCCGGATGGCTACACCTTC. It encodes CASSVGGRGPDGYTF. Together with reference TRBV9 and TRBJ1-2, the CDR3 gives the full variable domain: DSGVTQTPKHLITATGQRVTLRCSPRSGDLSVYWYQQSLDQGLQFLIQYYNGEERAKGNILERFSAQQFPDLHSELNLSSLELGDSALYFCASSVGGRGPDGYTFGSGTRLTVV.